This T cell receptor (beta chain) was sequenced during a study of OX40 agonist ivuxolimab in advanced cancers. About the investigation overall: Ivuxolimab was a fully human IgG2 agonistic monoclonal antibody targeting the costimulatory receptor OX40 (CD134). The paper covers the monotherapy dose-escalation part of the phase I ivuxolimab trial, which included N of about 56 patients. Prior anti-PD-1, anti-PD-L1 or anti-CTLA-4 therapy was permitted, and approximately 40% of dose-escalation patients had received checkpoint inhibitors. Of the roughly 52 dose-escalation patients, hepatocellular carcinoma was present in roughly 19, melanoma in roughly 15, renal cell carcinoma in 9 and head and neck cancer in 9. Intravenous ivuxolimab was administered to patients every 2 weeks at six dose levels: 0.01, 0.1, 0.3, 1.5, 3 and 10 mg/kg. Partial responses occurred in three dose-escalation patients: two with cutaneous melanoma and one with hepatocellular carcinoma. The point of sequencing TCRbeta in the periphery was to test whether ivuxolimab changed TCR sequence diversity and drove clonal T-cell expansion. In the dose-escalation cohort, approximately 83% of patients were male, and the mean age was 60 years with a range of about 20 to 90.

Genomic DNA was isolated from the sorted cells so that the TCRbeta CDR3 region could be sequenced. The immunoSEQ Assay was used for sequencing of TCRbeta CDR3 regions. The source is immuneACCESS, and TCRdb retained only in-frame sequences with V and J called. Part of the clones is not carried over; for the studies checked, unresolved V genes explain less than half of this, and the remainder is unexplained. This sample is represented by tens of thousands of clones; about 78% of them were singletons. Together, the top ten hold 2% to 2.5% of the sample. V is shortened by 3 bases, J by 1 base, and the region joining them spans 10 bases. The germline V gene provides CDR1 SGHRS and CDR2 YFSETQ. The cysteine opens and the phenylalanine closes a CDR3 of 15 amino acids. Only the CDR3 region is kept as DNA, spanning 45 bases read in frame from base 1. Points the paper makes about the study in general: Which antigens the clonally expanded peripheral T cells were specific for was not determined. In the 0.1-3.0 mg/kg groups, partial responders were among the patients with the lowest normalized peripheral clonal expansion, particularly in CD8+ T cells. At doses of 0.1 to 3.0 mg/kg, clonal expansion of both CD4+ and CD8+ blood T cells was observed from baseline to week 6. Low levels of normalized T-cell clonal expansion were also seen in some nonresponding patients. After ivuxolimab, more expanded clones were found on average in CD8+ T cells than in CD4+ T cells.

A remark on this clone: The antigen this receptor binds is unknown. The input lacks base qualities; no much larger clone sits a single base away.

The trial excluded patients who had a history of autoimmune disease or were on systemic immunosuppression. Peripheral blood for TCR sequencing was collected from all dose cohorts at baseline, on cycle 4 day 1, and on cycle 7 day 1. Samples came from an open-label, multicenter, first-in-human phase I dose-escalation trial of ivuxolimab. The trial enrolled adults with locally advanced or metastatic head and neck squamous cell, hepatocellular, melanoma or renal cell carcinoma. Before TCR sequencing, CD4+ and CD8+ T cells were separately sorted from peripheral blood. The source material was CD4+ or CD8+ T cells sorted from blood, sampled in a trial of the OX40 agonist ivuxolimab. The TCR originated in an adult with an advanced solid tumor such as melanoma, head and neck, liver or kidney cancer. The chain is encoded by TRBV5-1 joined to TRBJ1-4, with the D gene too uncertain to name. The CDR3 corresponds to CASSSQPQTNEKLFF. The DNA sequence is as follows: TGCGCCAGCAGCTCTCAGCCCCAAACTAATGAAAAACTGTTTTTT. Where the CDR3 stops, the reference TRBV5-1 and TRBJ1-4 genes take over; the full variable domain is KAGVTQTPRYLIKTRGQQVTLSCSPISGHRSVSWYQQTPGQGLQFLFEYFSETQRNKGNFPGRFSGRQFSNSRSEMNVSTLELGDSALYLCASSSQPQTNEKLFFGSGTQLSVL.